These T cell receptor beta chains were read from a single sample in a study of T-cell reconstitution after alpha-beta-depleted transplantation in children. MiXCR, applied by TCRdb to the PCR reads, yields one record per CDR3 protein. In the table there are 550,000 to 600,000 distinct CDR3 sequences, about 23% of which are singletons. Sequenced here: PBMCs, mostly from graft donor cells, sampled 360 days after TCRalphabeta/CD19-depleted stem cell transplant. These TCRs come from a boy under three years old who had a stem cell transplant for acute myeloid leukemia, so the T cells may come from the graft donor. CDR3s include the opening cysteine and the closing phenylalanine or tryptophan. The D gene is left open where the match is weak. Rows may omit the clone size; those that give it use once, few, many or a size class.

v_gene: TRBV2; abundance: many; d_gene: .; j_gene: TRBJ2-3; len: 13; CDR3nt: TGTGCCAGCAAGAGGGTGACTGGGGTCACGCAGTATTTT; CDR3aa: CASKRVTGVTQYF
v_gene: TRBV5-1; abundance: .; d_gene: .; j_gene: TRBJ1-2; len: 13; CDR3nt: TGCGCCAGCAGCGACGACATACTCTATGGCTACACCTTC; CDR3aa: CASSDDILYGYTF
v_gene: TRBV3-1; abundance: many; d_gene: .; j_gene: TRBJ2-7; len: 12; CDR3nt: TGTGCCAGCAGCCAAGGCGCCTACGAGCAGTACTTC; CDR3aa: CASSQGAYEQYF
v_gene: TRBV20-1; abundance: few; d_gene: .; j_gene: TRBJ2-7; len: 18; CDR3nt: TGCAGTGCTAGAGATTCACCGGGACTTAATAACCCCGGCTACGAGCAGTACTTC; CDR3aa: CSARDSPGLNNPGYEQYF
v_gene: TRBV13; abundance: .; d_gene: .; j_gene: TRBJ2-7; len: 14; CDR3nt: TGTGCCAGCACCGTAGGAGAGCGGATCTACGAGCAGTACTTC; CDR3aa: CASTVGERIYEQYF
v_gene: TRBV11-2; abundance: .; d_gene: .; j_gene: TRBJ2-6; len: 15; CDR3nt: TGTGCCAGCAGCTTAGAGTCCCCTGGGGCCAACGTCCTGACTTTC; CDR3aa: CASSLESPGANVLTF
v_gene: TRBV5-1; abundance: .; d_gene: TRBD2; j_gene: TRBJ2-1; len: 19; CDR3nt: TGCGCCAGCAGCACCACTCCCTTAGGGAGGGTTAGGTTTTTCAATGAGCAGTTCTTC; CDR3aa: CASSTTPLGRVRFFNEQFF
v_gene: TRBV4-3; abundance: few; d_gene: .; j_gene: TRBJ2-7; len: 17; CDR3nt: TGCGCCAGCAGCCCCTCCCGGTACTTAGTCGATTCCTACGAGCAGTACTTC; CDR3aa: CASSPSRYLVDSYEQYF
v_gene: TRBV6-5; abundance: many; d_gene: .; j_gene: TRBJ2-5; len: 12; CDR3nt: TGTGCCAGCAGTCACAGCCAAGAGACCCAGTACTTC; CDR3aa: CASSHSQETQYF
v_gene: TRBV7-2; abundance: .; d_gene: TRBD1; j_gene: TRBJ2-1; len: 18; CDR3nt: TGTGCCAGCAGCCTGCGCGACAGGGGGCCAGGGTACTACAATGAGCAGTTCTTC; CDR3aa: CASSLRDRGPGYYNEQFF
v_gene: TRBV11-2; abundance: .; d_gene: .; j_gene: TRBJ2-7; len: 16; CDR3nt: TGTGCCAGCAGCTCCCCAAGCAGGCCCAAGGAGGGCGAGCAGTACTTC; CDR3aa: CASSSPSRPKEGEQYF
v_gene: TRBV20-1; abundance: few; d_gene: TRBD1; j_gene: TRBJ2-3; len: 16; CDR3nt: TGCAGTGCTAGAGAAACGGACAGGGGACCCACAGATACGCAGTATTTT; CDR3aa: CSARETDRGPTDTQYF
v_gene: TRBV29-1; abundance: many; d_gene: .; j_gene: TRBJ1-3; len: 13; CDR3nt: TGCAGCGTTGGGGGCGGACCTGGAAACACCATATATTTT; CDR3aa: CSVGGGPGNTIYF
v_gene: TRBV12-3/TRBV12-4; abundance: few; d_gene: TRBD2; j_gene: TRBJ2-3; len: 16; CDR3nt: TGTGCCAGCAGCCCCGGTAGCGGGGGGGCTGAGGATACGCAGTATTTT; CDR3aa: CASSPGSGGAEDTQYF
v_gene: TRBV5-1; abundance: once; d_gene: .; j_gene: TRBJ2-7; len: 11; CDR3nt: TGCGCCAGCAGCTCTGGTTTGGAGCAGTACTTC; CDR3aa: CASSSGLEQYF
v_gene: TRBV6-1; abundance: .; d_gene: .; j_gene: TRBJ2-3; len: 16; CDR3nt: TGTGCCAGTGTTCGACGGACAGCCAGTTCCACAGATACGCAGTATTTT; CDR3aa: CASVRRTASSTDTQYF
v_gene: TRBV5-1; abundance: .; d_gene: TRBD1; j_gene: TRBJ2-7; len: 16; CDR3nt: TGCGCCAGCAGCTTGGACGTCGGGACAGGGGGAGACGAGCAGTACTTC; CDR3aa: CASSLDVGTGGDEQYF
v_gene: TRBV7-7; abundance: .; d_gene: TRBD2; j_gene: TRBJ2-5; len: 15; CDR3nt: TGTGCCAGCAGCTTAATGCTAGCGGGTCGAGAGACCCAGTACTTC; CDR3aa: CASSLMLAGRETQYF
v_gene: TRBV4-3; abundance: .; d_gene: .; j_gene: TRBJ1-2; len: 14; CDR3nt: TGCGCCAGCAGCCAAGAGCTGGCAGACTATGGCTACACCTTC; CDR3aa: CASSQELADYGYTF
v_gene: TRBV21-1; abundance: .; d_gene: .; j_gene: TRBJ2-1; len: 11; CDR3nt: TGTGCCAGCAGCCGCGGGTTTGAGCAGTTCTTC; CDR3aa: CASSRGFEQFF
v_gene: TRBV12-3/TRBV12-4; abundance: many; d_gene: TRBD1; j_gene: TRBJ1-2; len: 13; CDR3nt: TGTGCCAGCAGTTTGAGGACAGGGAGCGGCTACACCTTC; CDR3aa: CASSLRTGSGYTF
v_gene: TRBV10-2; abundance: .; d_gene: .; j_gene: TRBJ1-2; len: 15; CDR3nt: TGCGCCAGCAGTGATCCTTCAGAGACGGCCTATGGCTACACCTTC; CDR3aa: CASSDPSETAYGYTF
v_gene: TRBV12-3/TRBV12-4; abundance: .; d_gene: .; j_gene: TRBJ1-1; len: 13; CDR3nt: TGTGCCAGCAGTTTAATACTGAACACTGAAGCTTTCTTT; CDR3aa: CASSLILNTEAFF
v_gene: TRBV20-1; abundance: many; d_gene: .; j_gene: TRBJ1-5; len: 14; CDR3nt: TGCAGTGCCCCCAGGGGTGGGGGCAATCAGCCCCAGCATTTT; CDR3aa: CSAPRGGGNQPQHF
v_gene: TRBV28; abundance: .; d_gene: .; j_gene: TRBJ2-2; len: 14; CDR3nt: TGTGCCAGCAGTTTATGGGGGGGGCCTGGGGAGCTGTTTTTT; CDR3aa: CASSLWGGPGELFF
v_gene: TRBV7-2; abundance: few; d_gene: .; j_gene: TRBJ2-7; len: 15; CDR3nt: TGTGCCAGCAGCTTTGGGGACGCAAGCTCCTACGAGCAGTACTTC; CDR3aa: CASSFGDASSYEQYF
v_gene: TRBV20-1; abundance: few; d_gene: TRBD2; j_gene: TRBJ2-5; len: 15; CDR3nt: TGCAGTGCTAGAGCCGACCCTAGCGGGGGAGAGACCCAGTACTTC; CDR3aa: CSARADPSGGETQYF
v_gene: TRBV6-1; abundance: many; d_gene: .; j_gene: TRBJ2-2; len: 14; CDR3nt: TGTGCCAGCAGTGAACAGGGATACACCGGGGAGCTGTTTTTT; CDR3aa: CASSEQGYTGELFF
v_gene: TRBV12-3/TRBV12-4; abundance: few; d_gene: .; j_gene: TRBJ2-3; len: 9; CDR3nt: TGTGCCAGCGACCGATCGCAGTATTTT; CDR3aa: CASDRSQYF
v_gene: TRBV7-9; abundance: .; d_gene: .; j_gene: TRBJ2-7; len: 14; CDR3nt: TGTGCCAGCACCGCAATCCGGGACTCCTACGAGCAGTACTTC; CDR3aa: CASTAIRDSYEQYF
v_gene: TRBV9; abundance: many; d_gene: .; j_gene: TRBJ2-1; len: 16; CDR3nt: TGTGCCAGCAGCGTAGGTGGCGGGGGCTACTACAATGAGCAGTTCTTC; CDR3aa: CASSVGGGGYYNEQFF
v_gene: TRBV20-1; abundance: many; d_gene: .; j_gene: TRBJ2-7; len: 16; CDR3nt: TGCAGTGCTAGCCAACCCGGGCTCTCCAGCTCCTACGAGCAGTACTTC; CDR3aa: CSASQPGLSSSYEQYF
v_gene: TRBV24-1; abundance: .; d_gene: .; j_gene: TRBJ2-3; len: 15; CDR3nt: TGTGCCACCAGCTACTTGGGGGCCGGCACAGATACGCAGTATTTT; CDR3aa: CATSYLGAGTDTQYF
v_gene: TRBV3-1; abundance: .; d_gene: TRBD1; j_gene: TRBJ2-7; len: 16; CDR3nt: TGTGCCAGCAGCCCCGCGACAGGGGTTGTGATTTACGAGCAGTACTTC; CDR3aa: CASSPATGVVIYEQYF
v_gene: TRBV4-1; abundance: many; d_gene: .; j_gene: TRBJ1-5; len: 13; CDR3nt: TGCGCCAGCGGTACAGGTGGGAATCAGCCCCAGCATTTT; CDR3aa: CASGTGGNQPQHF
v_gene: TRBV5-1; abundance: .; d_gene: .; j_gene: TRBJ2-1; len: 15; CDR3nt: TGCGCCAGCAGCTTTTCCGGGGAAGTCTACAATGAGCAGTTCTTC; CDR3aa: CASSFSGEVYNEQFF
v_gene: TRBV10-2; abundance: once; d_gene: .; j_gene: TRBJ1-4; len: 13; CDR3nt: TGCGCCACCCTGGACAGAGCTAATGAAAAACTGTTTTTT; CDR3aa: CATLDRANEKLFF
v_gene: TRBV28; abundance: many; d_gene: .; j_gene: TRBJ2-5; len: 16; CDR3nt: TGTGCCAGCAGTACCCGATGGACTACCCCGCAAGAGACCCAGTACTTC; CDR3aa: CASSTRWTTPQETQYF
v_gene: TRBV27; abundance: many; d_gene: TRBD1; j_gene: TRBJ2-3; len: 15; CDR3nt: TGTGCCAGCAGCTTGTTGGGACAGGGGACAGATACGCAGTATTTT; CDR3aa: CASSLLGQGTDTQYF
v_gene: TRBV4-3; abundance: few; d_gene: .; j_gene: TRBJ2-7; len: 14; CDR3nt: TGCGCCAGCAGCCAAGGACACGGACGGTACGAGCAGTACTTC; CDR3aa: CASSQGHGRYEQYF
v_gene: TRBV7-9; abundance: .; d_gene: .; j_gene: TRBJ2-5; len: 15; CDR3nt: TGTGCCAGCAACTTAGACGGACACTTCCAAGAGACCCAGTACTTC; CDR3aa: CASNLDGHFQETQYF
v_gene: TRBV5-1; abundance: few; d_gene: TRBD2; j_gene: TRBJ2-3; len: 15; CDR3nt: TGCGCCAGCAGCTTGACTAGCGGGGATACAGATACGCAGTATTTT; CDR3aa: CASSLTSGDTDTQYF
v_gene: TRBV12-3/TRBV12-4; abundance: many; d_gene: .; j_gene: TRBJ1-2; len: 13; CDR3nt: TGTGCCAGCAGTTTTGCCGTCGACTATGGCTACACCTTC; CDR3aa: CASSFAVDYGYTF
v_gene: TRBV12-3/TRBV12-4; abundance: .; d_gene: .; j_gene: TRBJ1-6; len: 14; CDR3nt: TGTGCCAGCAGTTCGGGACAAGTTAATTCACCCCTCCACTTT; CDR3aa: CASSSGQVNSPLHF
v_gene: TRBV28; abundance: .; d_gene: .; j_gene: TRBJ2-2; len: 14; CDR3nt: TGTGCCAGCAGACACAGGGTTAGTGGCGGGGAGCTGTTTTTT; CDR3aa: CASRHRVSGGELFF
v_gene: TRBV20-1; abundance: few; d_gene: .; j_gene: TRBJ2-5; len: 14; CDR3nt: TGCAGTGCTAGAGCCCCGGGGGGCGGTGAGACCCAGTACTTC; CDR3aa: CSARAPGGGETQYF
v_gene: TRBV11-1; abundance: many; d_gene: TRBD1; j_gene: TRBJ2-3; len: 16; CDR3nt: TGTGCCAGCAGCTTCCAAGGGACAGGGGGCACAGATACGCAGTATTTT; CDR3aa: CASSFQGTGGTDTQYF
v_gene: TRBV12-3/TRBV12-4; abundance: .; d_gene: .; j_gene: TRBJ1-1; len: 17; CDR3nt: TGTGCCAGCAGTGCGCCGGGGCAAAACCGGGTGAACACTGAAGCTTTCTTT; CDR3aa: CASSAPGQNRVNTEAFF
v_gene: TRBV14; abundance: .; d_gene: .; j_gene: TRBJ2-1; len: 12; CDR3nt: TGTGCCAGCAGCCAAGAGGTGAATGAGCAGTTCTTC; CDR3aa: CASSQEVNEQFF
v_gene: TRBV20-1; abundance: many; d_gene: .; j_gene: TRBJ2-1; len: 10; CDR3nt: TGCAGTGCTAGAGCCTCAAAGCAGTTCTTC; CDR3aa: CSARASKQFF